This entry lists 28 T cell receptor beta chains sequenced from one sample in a study of blood T cells in healthy people across ages. A second roughly 6 to 11 cycle PCR used barcoded and J-beta primers. TCRdb reprocessed the 5' RACE reads with MiXCR, giving one entry per CDR3 protein. The table includes around 800,000 distinct CDR3 sequences, around half detected once. Sequenced sample: blood. These receptor sequences come from a man at least 80 years old in good health.

The chain links TRBV20-1 to TRBJ2-1; D might be TRBD2 (6 bases). CDR1 is DFQATT and CDR2 is SNEGSKA in the germline V gene (reference sequence). Trimming cost V 2 bases and J 3 bases, with 17 bases left between them. This CDR3 has 16 amino acids. The CDR3 bases are TGCAGTGCTAGACTGGCCCCGCCGGGAGACTACAATGAGCAGTTCTTC. Translated: CSARLAPPGDYNEQFF.

This chain uses TRBV7-2 with TRBJ1-4; D call uncertain. Germline values: CDR1 SGHTA, CDR2 FQGNSA. V was clipped by 5 bases and J by 8 bases, with 12 bases between them. CDR3 length: 13 amino acids. This chain's CDR3 is CASSQQTHEKLFF. The CDR3 nucleotides are TGTGCCAGCAGCCAACAAACCCACGAAAAACTGTTTTTT.

The sample holds a few counts of this clonotype. The chain carries TRBV5-6 and TRBJ2-5; D gene unclear. The CDR3 contains 14 residues. Per germline, CDR1 SGHDT and CDR2 YYEEEE. The V end lost 2 bases, the J end lost 2 bases, and 10 bases lay between the germline ends. Here the CDR3 DNA reads TGTGCCAGCAGCTTATCGGCCAATCAAGAGACCCAGTACTTC. Residues: CASSLSANQETQYF.

The V and J genes are TRBV20-1 and TRBJ2-3; 9 nucleotides match TRBD2. This CDR3 is built from 15 residues. V lost 0 bases, J lost 5 bases, and 6 bases stayed unmatched. From germline, CDR1 is DFQATT and CDR2 SNEGSKA (reference sequence). The CDR3 loop is CSAREAGGPGDTQYF. CDR3 coding DNA: TGCAGTGCTAGAGAGGCGGGAGGGCCAGGAGATACGCAGTATTTT.

This chain uses TRBV5-1 with TRBJ2-1; D perhaps matches TRBD2 (5 bases). The V end lost 4 bases, the J end lost 8 bases, and 19 bases lay between the germline ends. The length of the CDR3 is 15 residues. Germline V lookup: CDR1 SGHRS, CDR2 YFSETQ. The DNA for the CDR3 is TGCGCCAGCAGCGCGGGTTCCTTTAGTGTGGATGAGCAGTTCTTC. Translating it yields CASSAGSFSVDEQFF.

V is TRBV5-6 and J is TRBJ2-1, with a weak D call TRBD2 (6 bases). V was trimmed by 1 base and J by 9 bases, leaving 17 bases between them. The CDR3 contains 15 residues. Germline V gives CDR1 SGHDT, CDR2 YYEEEE. CDR3 loop: CASSLRAAAGSEQFF. CDR3 bases: TGTGCCAGCAGCTTGAGAGCGGCCGCGGGAAGTGAGCAGTTCTTC.

The chain combines TRBV7-2 with TRBJ1-5, with a possible D match to TRBD1 (5 bases). V was cut by 1 base and J by 4 bases, with 11 bases left in between. CDR1 and CDR2 (germline): SGHTA, FQGNSA. This CDR3 region has 15 residues. CDR3 loop: CASSLGGLLNQPQHF. The CDR3 DNA is TGTGCCAGCAGCTTAGGGGGACTCCTAAATCAGCCCCAGCATTTT.

The rearrangement joins TRBV29-1 to TRBJ1-2; 9 bases are a match to TRBD1. CDR3 size: 13 residues. V gave up 7 bases and J gave up 7 bases; unmatched junction bases: 10. The germline V gene has CDR1 SQVTM and CDR2 ANQGSEA. The CDR3 spells CSARDRVMGGYTF. CDR3 sequence (DNA): TGCAGCGCGCGGGACAGGGTGATGGGTGGCTACACCTTC. Filled out from reference TRBV29-1 and TRBJ1-2, the complete variable domain reads SAVISQKPSRDICQRGTSLTIQCQVDSQVTMMFWYRQQPGQSLTLIATANQGSEATYESGFVIDKFPISRPNLTFSTLTVSNMSPEDSSIYLCSARDRVMGGYTFGSGTRLTVV.

This clonotype was observed a handful of times. The chain recombines TRBV9 with TRBJ2-7, with 12 bases that match TRBD2. The V and J ends lost 0 bases and 4 bases, in that order; junction bases with no gene match: 14. CDR1 is SGDLS and CDR2 is YYNGEE in the germline V gene. This CDR3 region has 19 residues. CDR3 in amino acids: CASSVGIVRTSGAVYEQYF. The CDR3 nucleotides read TGTGCCAGCAGCGTAGGGATCGTTAGGACTAGCGGGGCAGTTTACGAGCAGTACTTC. Full variable domain (outside the CDR3, taken from reference TRBV9 and TRBJ2-7): DSGVTQTPKHLITATGQRVTLRCSPRSGDLSVYWYQQSLDQGLQFLIQYYNGEERAKGNILERFSAQQFPDLHSELNLSSLELGDSALYFCASSVGIVRTSGAVYEQYFGPGTRLTVT.

This clonotype appeared a few times. The chain has TRBV27 and TRBJ2-3; TRBD2 matches 7 bases. The CDR3 contains 14 residues. Trimming took 6 bases from V and 4 from J; bases not matched to a gene: 7. Per germline, CDR1 MNHEY and CDR2 SMNVEV (reference sequence). DNA for the CDR3: TGTGCCAGCAGGAGGACTAGTCTCTCAGATACGCAGTATTTT. Translation gives CASRRTSLSDTQYF.

This clonotype was counted only a few times. The chain employs TRBV5-1 and TRBJ2-3; a weak D match, TRBD2 (6 bases). CDR1 and CDR2 (germline): SGHRS, YFSETQ. The CDR3 is made up of 17 amino acids. V was clipped by 0 bases and J by 3 bases, with 17 bases between them. CDR3 amino acids: CASSLAFDGRGTDTQYF. The CDR3 nucleotides read TGCGCCAGCAGCTTGGCCTTTGACGGGAGAGGAACAGATACGCAGTATTTT.

In the case of this clonotype: A read error may account for a junction end that differs from germline. The rearrangement links TRBV5-1 to TRBJ2-1; 9 bases are a match to TRBD2. This CDR3 has 15 residues. Germline values: CDR1 SGHRS, CDR2 YFSETQ. The CDR3 here is CASSLGSGSHNGQFF. CDR3 in DNA: TGCGCCAGCAGCTTGGGTAGCGGGAGCCACAATGGGCAGTTCTTC.

The chain employs TRBV20-1 and TRBJ2-7; D is ambiguous. The CDR3 contains 15 residues. V was pared by 0 bases and J by 0 bases, with 12 bases between. The germline V gene has CDR1 DFQATT and CDR2 SNEGSKA (reference sequence). The chain's CDR3 is CSARDPGASSYEQYF. The DNA for the CDR3 is TGCAGTGCTAGAGATCCTGGCGCGAGCTCCTACGAGCAGTACTTC.

Points on this clonotype: Just one base apart from a much larger clone, this may be a read error. The rearrangement joins TRBV7-9 to TRBJ2-7, with 13 bases matching TRBD2. Germline CDR1 and CDR2: SEHNR and FQNEAQ (reference sequence). J lost 4 bases, V lost 8 bases, and 14 bases had no gene match. This CDR3 comprises 17 residues. The CDR3 nucleotides are TGTGCCAGCGCTGGGACTAGCGGGACCCCTGGGCCTTACGAGCAGTACTTC. Encoded protein: CASAGTSGTPGPYEQYF. Together with reference TRBV7-9 and TRBJ2-7, the CDR3 gives the full variable domain: DTGVSQNPRHKITKRGQNVTFRCDPISEHNRLYWYRQTLGQGPEFLTYFQNEAQLEKSRLLSDRFSAERPKGSFSTLEIQRTEQGDSAMYLCASAGTSGTPGPYEQYFGPGTRLTVT.

V gene TRBV6-2 or TRBV6-3 combines with J gene TRBJ1-5, with D possibly TRBD1 on 6 matching bases. Trimming took 6 bases from V and 6 from J, leaving 21 bases between them. The V gene's germline CDR1 is MNHEY and CDR2 SVGEGT. The CDR3 covers 16 residues. This chain's CDR3 is CASSPLGGGEGQPQHF. CDR3 coding DNA: TGTGCCAGCAGCCCCTTAGGGGGGGGCGAAGGTCAGCCCCAGCATTTT.

There are a few counts of this clonotype. The chain joins TRBV7-2 to TRBJ2-3; 12 bases match TRBD2. From germline, CDR1 is SGHTA and CDR2 FQGNSA. CDR3 size: 16 residues. The V gene end was trimmed by 5 bases and the J gene end by 2 bases; junction bases not matched to a gene: 5. In DNA form, the CDR3 reads TGTGCCAGCAGCCCCCTAGCGGGAGGGTTCACAGATACGCAGTATTTT. Translating gives CASSPLAGGFTDTQYF.

The chain joins TRBV6-4 to TRBJ1-2, with D hard to call. This CDR3 is built from 14 residues. CDR1 and CDR2 from the germline V gene are MRHNA and SNTAGT. With 3 bases removed from V and 2 bases from J, the gap between germline ends came to 10 bases. The CDR3 reads CASSEEAGNYGYTF. The CDR3, as DNA: TGTGCCAGCAGTGAAGAGGCCGGGAACTATGGCTACACCTTC.

The chain carries TRBV7-9 and TRBJ1-4; 8 nucleotides line up with TRBD1. The V gene end was trimmed by 4 bases and the J gene end by 3 bases; junction bases not matched to a gene: 7. Germline CDR1 and CDR2: SEHNR and FQNEAQ (reference sequence). This CDR3 has 16 amino acids. CDR3 sequence (DNA): TGTGCCAGCAGCTCCGCCGCGGGACAGGCTAATGAAAAACTGTTTTTT. This gives the protein CASSSAAGQANEKLFF.

V gene TRBV12-3 or TRBV12-4 combines with J gene TRBJ2-3, with D possibly being TRBD1 (5 bases). The CDR3 is 14 residues long. Trimming took off 2 bases at V and 4 bases at J, with 10 bases between the two ends. CDR3 coding DNA: TGTGCCAGCAGTTTAACCAGGGTGGCAGATACGCAGTATTTT. Its protein is CASSLTRVADTQYF.

The chain's CDR3 is CASSLFFRASGAYNEQFF. CDR3 nucleotides: TGTGCCAGCAGTTTATTCTTTCGGGCTAGCGGGGCGTACAATGAGCAGTTCTTC. V and J are TRBV28 and TRBJ2-1; 9 nucleotides align to TRBD2. Germline assignment: CDR1 MDHEN and CDR2 SYDVKM. CDR3 size: 18 residues. V lost 1 base and J lost 4; bases outside the gene matches: 11.

With respect to this clonotype: A much larger clone differs by one base, so this may be a read error. V gene TRBV7-9 combines with J gene TRBJ2-5, with a tentative D call TRBD1 (5 bases). Deletions cut 3 bases from V and 1 base from J, with 9 bases between. The length of the CDR3 is 14 residues. Germline V CDR1 and CDR2: SEHNR, FQNEAQ (reference sequence). CDR3 nucleotides: TGTGCCAGCAGCTTTCCAGGGTCCCAAGAGACCCAGTACTTC. Translating gives CASSFPGSQETQYF.

The V gene is TRBV20-1, the J gene TRBJ2-7; perhaps TRBD1 as D (7 bases). The CDR3 covers 14 residues. V was clipped by 1 base and J by 4 bases, with 14 bases between them. Looked up from germline, CDR1 is DFQATT and CDR2 is SNEGSKA (reference sequence). CDR3 amino acids: CSARVGGGAYEQYF. CDR3 nucleotides: TGCAGTGCTAGAGTTGGAGGGGGCGCATACGAGCAGTACTTC.

The chain joins TRBV20-1 to TRBJ2-1, with D perhaps matching TRBD1 (6 bases). Germline V gene data show CDR1 as DFQATT and CDR2 as SNEGSKA (reference sequence). CDR3 length equals 12 residues. The V and J ends lost 1 base and 6 bases respectively, with 7 bases between them. CDR3 DNA: TGCAGTGCTAGAGGGACAGTCAATGAGCAGTTCTTC. It codes for CSARGTVNEQFF.

J is TRBJ2-3 and V is TRBV7-2, with a weak D call TRBD2 (6 bases). The CDR3 runs to 15 residues. V was cut by 5 bases and J by 6 bases, with 18 bases left in between. Germline values: CDR1 SGHTA, CDR2 FQGNSA. The CDR3 loop reads CASSHSTGGWDTQYF. The DNA of the CDR3 is TGTGCCAGCAGCCACTCAACCGGAGGGTGGGATACGCAGTATTTT. Using reference TRBV7-2 and TRBJ2-3 for the parts outside the CDR3, the full variable domain is GAGVSQSPSNKVTEKGKDVELRCDPISGHTALYWYRQSLGQGLEFLIYFQGNSAPDKSGLPSDRFSAERTGGSVSTLTIQRTQQEDSAVYLCASSHSTGGWDTQYFGPGTRLTVL.

This clonotype has just a few counts. A much larger clone differs by one base, so this may be a read error. The J gene is TRBJ2-1, the V gene TRBV2; TRBD2 agrees at 8 bases. The J call is uncertain, as TRBJ2-7 better fits the DNA end. Germline values: CDR1 SNHLY, CDR2 FYNNEI. The CDR3 consists of 15 residues. The CDR3 DNA reads as TGTGCCACCGTCCACGGGGTAGCGGGGAACAATGAGCAGTACTTC. This translates into CATVHGVAGNNEQYF.

In its sample, this clonotype was seen many times. V usage is TRBV28 and J usage is TRBJ2-7; the match to TRBD1 covers 9 bases. Trimming took 7 bases from V and 0 from J; bases not matched to a gene: 10. The length of the CDR3 is 16 residues. CDR1 MDHEN and CDR2 SYDVKM come from the germline V gene. The CDR3 region is CASTPRPTGGSYEQYF. Here the CDR3 DNA reads TGTGCCAGCACCCCACGACCGACAGGGGGCTCCTACGAGCAGTACTTC.

This clonotype was observed a few times. The chain recombines TRBV7-8 with TRBJ2-7; D is uncertain. The length of the CDR3 is 15 residues. V was clipped by 1 base and J by 3 bases, with 13 bases between them. Germline CDR1 is SGHVS and CDR2 is FQNEAQ. Here the CDR3 reads CASSLVRGGIYEQYF. Here the CDR3 DNA reads TGTGCCAGCAGCTTAGTGCGCGGCGGAATCTACGAGCAGTACTTC. The complete variable domain, with remaining parts taken from reference TRBV7-8 and TRBJ2-7, reads GAGVSQSPRYKVAKRGQDVALRCDPISGHVSLFWYQQALGQGPEFLTYFQNEAQLDKSGLPSDRFFAERPEGSVSTLKIQRTQQEDSAVYLCASSLVRGGIYEQYFGPGTRLTVT.

This rearrangement joins TRBV10-3 to TRBJ2-3; TRBD1 might be the D (5 bases). With 2 bases removed from V and 4 bases from J, the gap between germline ends came to 13 bases. Per the germline V gene, CDR1 is ENHRY and CDR2 is SYGVKD. This CDR3 comprises 15 residues. In DNA, the CDR3 is TGTGCCATCAGTGAGGCAAGGGGCCCCCCAGATACGCAGTATTTT. Its translation: CAISEARGPPDTQYF.